Listed below are T cell receptor beta chains from one sample, sequenced in a study of blood T cell repertoires in COVID-19. The assay was immunoSEQ multiplex PCR, and TCRdb's table has in-frame clones only and misses some. This sample has 250,000 to 350,000 clones, with around nine tenths found just once. What was sequenced was peripheral blood. Receptor source: a woman aged 70-85 years with COVID-19, enrolled during active disease. Both conserved end residues are part of each CDR3. Each record gives: V gene, D gene, J gene, CDR3 DNA, CDR3 protein. D genes are given only for firm matches.

v_call: TRBV7-2
d_call: TRBD1
j_call: TRBJ1-1
cdr3_nt: TGTGCCAGCACCTCCGGACAGGGGCGCTCTGAAGCTTTCTTT
cdr3_aa: CASTSGQGRSEAFF

v_call: TRBV18
d_call: TRBD1
j_call: TRBJ2-5
cdr3_nt: TGTGCCAGCTCTCCGGCGACAGGGGAGAAGCTGGAGACCCAGTACTTC
cdr3_aa: CASSPATGEKLETQYF

v_call: TRBV14
d_call: -
j_call: TRBJ2-5
cdr3_nt: TGTGCCAGCAGCCAATCAGACCTCCGGGGGACCCAGTACTTC
cdr3_aa: CASSQSDLRGTQYF

v_call: TRBV24-1
d_call: TRBD1
j_call: TRBJ2-5
cdr3_nt: TGTGCCACCAGTGACCCTAAGACAGGGGGAGAGACCCAGTACTTC
cdr3_aa: CATSDPKTGGETQYF

v_call: TRBV6-2/TRBV6-3
d_call: TRBD1
j_call: TRBJ2-2
cdr3_nt: TGTGCCAGCAGTTCCCTTCCTGGACAGGGGGACTTCACCGGGGAGCTGTTTTTT
cdr3_aa: CASSSLPGQGDFTGELFF

v_call: TRBV4-1
d_call: -
j_call: TRBJ2-7
cdr3_nt: TGCGCCAGCAGCCGATCCCCTCAGGGGAACTACGAGCAGTACTTC
cdr3_aa: CASSRSPQGNYEQYF

v_call: TRBV9
d_call: -
j_call: TRBJ1-6
cdr3_nt: TGTGCCAGCGGTCGGGGGAATTCACCCCTCCACTTT
cdr3_aa: CASGRGNSPLHF

v_call: TRBV10-1
d_call: -
j_call: TRBJ1-6
cdr3_nt: TGCGCCAGCAGGTCAAATTCACCCCTCCACTTT
cdr3_aa: CASRSNSPLHF

v_call: TRBV18
d_call: -
j_call: TRBJ1-4
cdr3_nt: TGTGCCAGCTCACCACAAAACATTCCAACTAATGAAAAACTGTTTTTT
cdr3_aa: CASSPQNIPTNEKLFF

v_call: TRBV2
d_call: TRBD2
j_call: TRBJ2-7
cdr3_nt: TGTGCCAGCAGTGAAGGCCTAGCGGGGGCCGAGCAGTACTTC
cdr3_aa: CASSEGLAGAEQYF

v_call: TRBV6-5
d_call: TRBD1
j_call: TRBJ1-1
cdr3_nt: TGTGCCAGCAGTTTAGGACAGGGAATTAACACTGAAGCTTTCTTT
cdr3_aa: CASSLGQGINTEAFF

v_call: TRBV21-1
d_call: -
j_call: TRBJ2-7
cdr3_nt: TGTGCCAGCAGCAAAGGAGGTCCAAAACCTCCCTACGAGCAGTACTTC
cdr3_aa: CASSKGGPKPPYEQYF

v_call: TRBV29-1
d_call: TRBD2
j_call: TRBJ2-5
cdr3_nt: TGCAGCGCTCGTAGCGGGGGGGTTCAAGAGACCCAGTACTTC
cdr3_aa: CSARSGGVQETQYF

v_call: TRBV4-1
d_call: -
j_call: TRBJ1-5
cdr3_nt: TGCGCCAGCAGCCAAGCCCGGGGAGATCAGCCCCAGCATTTT
cdr3_aa: CASSQARGDQPQHF

v_call: TRBV7-2
d_call: TRBD2
j_call: TRBJ2-7
cdr3_nt: TGTGCCAGCAGCTTAGCGCCAGTAGCGGGCTCCTACGAGCAGTACTTC
cdr3_aa: CASSLAPVAGSYEQYF

v_call: TRBV19
d_call: TRBD1
j_call: TRBJ1-1
cdr3_nt: TGTGCCAGTAGTTCGGACAGGGAAGGAACTGAAGCTTTCTTT
cdr3_aa: CASSSDREGTEAFF